This T cell receptor (beta chain) was sequenced during a study of blood T cell repertoires in COVID-19. Turning to the study itself: Acute and convalescent COVID-19 samples came from the United States, Italy and Spain. The analysed material was cDNA or gDNA that came from T cells, B-cell-depleted T cells, or PBMCs.

CDR3 length: 17 amino acids. Authors' data handling: The assay estimated nucleated cells by amplifying reference gene primers. TCRdb's table, derived via immunoSEQ multiplex PCR, lists solely in-frame clones and lacks some. The V and J calls and clone size were taken over from that table, and D and trimming were inferred from the DNA. The top ten hold approximately 10% of the sample, which has 200,000 to 250,000 clones, 84% seen once. The sequencing sample was made of peripheral blood. The sequence was obtained from a man in his fifties with active or convalescent COVID-19. The rearrangement joins TRBV21-1 to TRBJ2-7; the table assigns TRBD1, which was not confirmed against the DNA. TRBV21-1 is assigned pseudogene status. The chain's CDR3 is CASSNIAGTGDFYEQYV. The DNA for the CDR3 is TGTGCCAGCAGCAACATCGCCGGGACAGGGGACTTCTACGAGCAGTACGTC.